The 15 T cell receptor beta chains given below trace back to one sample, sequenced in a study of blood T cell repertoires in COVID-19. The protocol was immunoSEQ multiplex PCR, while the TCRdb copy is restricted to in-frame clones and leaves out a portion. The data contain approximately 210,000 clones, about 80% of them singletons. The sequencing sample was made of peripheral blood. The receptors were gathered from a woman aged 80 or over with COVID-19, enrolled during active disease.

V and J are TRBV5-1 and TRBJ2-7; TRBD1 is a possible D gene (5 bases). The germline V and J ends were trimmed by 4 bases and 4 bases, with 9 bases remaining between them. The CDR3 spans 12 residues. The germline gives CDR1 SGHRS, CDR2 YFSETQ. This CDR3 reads CASSKDSYEQYF. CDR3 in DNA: TGCGCCAGCAGCAAAGACAGTTACGAGCAGTACTTC. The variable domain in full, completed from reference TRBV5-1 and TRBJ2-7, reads KAGVTQTPRYLIKTRGQQVTLSCSPISGHRSVSWYQQTPGQGLQFLFEYFSETQRNKGNFPGRFSGRQFSNSRSEMNVSTLELGDSALYLCASSKDSYEQYFGPGTRLTVT.

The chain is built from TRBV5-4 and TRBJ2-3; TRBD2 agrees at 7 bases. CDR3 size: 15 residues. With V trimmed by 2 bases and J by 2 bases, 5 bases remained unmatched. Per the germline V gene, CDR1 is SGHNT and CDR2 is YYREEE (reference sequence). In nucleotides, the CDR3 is TGTGCCAGCAGCTTACGCGGGACTAACACAGATACGCAGTATTTT. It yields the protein CASSLRGTNTDTQYF.

The CDR3 DNA follows: TGCGCCAGCAGCTTGGGGGGACGGACAGGGACCTACGAGCAGTACTTC. Its translation is CASSLGGRTGTYEQYF. The rearrangement links TRBV5-1 to TRBJ2-7; 8 bases match TRBD1. The V segment lost 0 bases and the J segment 2 bases; nucleotides outside the gene matches: 7. Germline CDR1 SGHRS, CDR2 YFSETQ. This CDR3 comprises 16 residues.

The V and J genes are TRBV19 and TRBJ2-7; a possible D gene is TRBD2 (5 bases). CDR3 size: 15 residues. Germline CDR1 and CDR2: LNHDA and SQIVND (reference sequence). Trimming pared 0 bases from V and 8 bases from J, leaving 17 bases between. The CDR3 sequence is CASSIETDLASKQYF. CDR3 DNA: TGTGCCAGTAGTATAGAGACGGACCTAGCTTCCAAGCAGTACTTC.

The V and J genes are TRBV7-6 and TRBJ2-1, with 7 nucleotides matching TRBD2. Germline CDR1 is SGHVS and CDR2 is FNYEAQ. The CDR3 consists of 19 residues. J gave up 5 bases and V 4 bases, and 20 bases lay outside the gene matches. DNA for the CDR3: TGTGCCAGCAGCTCCCTCCCCCGGGAGGCTCAACCGAGACACAATGAGCAGTTCTTC. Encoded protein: CASSSLPREAQPRHNEQFF. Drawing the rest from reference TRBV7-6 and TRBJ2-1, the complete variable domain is GAGVSQSPRYKVTKRGQDVALRCDPISGHVSLYWYRQALGQGPEFLTYFNYEAQQDKSGLPNDRFSAERPEGSISTLTIQRTEQRDSAMYRCASSSLPREAQPRHNEQFFGPGTRLTVL.

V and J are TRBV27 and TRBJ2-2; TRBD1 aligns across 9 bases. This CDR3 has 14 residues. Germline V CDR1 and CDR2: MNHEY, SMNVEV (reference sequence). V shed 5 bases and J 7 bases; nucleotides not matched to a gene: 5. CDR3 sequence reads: CASSQGQGFGELFF. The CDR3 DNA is TGTGCCAGCAGTCAGGGACAGGGCTTCGGGGAGCTGTTTTTT.

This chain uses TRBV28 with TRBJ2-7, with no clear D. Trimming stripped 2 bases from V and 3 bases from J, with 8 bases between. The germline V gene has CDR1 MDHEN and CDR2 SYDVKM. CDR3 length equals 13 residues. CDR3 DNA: TGTGCCAGCAGTTTACAGGCCCACTACGAGCAGTACTTC. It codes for CASSLQAHYEQYF.

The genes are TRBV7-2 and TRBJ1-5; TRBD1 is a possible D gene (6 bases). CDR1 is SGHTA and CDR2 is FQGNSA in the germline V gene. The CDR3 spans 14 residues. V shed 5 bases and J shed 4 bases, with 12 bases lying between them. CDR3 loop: CASSPNQGNQPQHF. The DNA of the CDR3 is TGTGCCAGCAGCCCTAATCAGGGGAATCAGCCCCAGCATTTT.

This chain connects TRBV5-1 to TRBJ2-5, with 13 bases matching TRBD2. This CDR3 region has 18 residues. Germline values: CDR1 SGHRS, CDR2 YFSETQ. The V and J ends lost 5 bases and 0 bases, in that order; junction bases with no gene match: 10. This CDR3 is CASSPGTSGDYYQETQYF. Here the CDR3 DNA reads TGCGCCAGCAGTCCCGGGACTAGCGGGGACTATTACCAAGAGACCCAGTACTTC.

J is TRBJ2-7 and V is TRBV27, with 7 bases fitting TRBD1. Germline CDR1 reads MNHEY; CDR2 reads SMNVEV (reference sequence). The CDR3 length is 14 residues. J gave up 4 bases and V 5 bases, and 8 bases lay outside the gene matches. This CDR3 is CASSRTGLGYEQYF. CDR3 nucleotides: TGTGCCAGCAGTCGGACAGGCCTCGGGTACGAGCAGTACTTC.

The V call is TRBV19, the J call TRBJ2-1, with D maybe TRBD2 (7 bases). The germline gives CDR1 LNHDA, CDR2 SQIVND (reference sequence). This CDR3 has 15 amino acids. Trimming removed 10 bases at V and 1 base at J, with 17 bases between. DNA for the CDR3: TGTGCCAACGTCGAGGGGGAGGGATCCTACAATGAGCAGTTCTTC. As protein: CANVEGEGSYNEQFF.

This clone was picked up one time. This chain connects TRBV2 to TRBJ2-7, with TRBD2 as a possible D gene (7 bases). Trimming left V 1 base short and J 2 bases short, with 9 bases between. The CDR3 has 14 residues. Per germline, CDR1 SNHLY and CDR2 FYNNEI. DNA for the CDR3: TGTGCCAGCAGTGAAGTCGGGGGGCCCTACGAGCAGTACTTC. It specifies CASSEVGGPYEQYF.

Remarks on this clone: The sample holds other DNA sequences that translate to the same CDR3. The CDR3 loop reads CASSLDRYEQYF. In DNA form, the CDR3 reads TGCGCCAGCAGCTTGGATCGTTACGAGCAGTACTTC. The genes are TRBV5-1 and TRBJ2-7; D is unclear. Germline lookup yields CDR1 SGHRS and CDR2 YFSETQ. CDR3 length: 12 amino acids. V shed 0 bases and J shed 4 bases, with 5 bases lying between them.

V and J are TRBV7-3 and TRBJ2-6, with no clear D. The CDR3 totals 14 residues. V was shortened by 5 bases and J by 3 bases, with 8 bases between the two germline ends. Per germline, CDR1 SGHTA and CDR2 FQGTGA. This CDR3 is CASSPGGGANVLTF. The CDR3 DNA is TGTGCCAGCAGCCCGGGTGGTGGGGCCAACGTCCTGACTTTC.

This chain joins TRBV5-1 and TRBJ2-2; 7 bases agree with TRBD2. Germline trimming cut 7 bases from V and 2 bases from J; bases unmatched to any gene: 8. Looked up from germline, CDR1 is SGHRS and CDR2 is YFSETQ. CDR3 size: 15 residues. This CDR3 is CASGGSGVNTGELFF. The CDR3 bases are TGCGCCAGCGGCGGGAGTGGGGTAAACACCGGGGAGCTGTTTTTT.